These 12 T cell receptor beta chains were sequenced from one sample in a study of vaccination and CD4 T cells after COVID-19. Using its own MiXCR run on the PCR reads, TCRdb lists one record per CDR3 protein. The sample lists just over 20,000 distinct CDR3 sequences, under 60% occurring once. Here the sequenced sample was CD4+ T cells from blood, taken before SARS-CoV-2 vaccination. The receptors were sampled from a human donor who had recovered from COVID-19.

Only one count was recorded for this clonotype. V is TRBV14 and J is TRBJ1-2; 7 positions agree with TRBD1. Germline CDR1 and CDR2: SGHDN and FVKESK. V lost 1 base to trimming and J lost 5 bases; unmatched junction nucleotides: 4. The CDR3 contains 14 residues. In DNA, the CDR3 is TGTGCCAGCAGCCAAGCTTCGGGACAGTATGGCTACACCTTC. It codes for CASSQASGQYGYTF.

This CDR3 reads CASSFEAEAFF. CDR3 DNA sequence: TGTGCCAGCAGTTTTGAGGCTGAAGCTTTCTTT. J is TRBJ1-1 and V is TRBV6-5; no clear D. Germline V gives CDR1 MNHEY, CDR2 SVGAGI. Between the trimmed V and J ends, which lost 4 bases and 6 bases, there was a span of 6 bases. The CDR3 covers 11 residues.

This clonotype showed up just a few times. The gene calls are TRBV15 and TRBJ1-5; no reliable D call. The CDR3 runs to 15 residues. Trimming stripped 6 bases from V and 2 bases from J, with 14 bases between. Germline values: CDR1 LNHNV, CDR2 YYDKDF (reference sequence). CDR3 in amino acids: CATRLGGARNQPQHF. The CDR3 nucleotides are TGTGCCACCAGGCTGGGAGGTGCTCGCAATCAGCCCCAGCATTTT.

The genes are TRBV12-5 and TRBJ2-7; unclear D gene. CDR1 is LGHNT, CDR2 FRNRAP, per germline. V dropped 7 bases and J dropped 4 bases, with 17 bases sitting between them. The CDR3 is 14 amino acids. CDR3 region: CASVVTAFNYEQYF. The CDR3 bases are TGTGCTAGTGTCGTGACCGCGTTCAATTACGAGCAGTACTTC.

The chain recombines TRBV7-2 with TRBJ1-2, with 7 positions matching TRBD1. The CDR3 covers 15 residues. The germline CDR1 and CDR2 sequences are SGHTA and FQGNSA. Trimming removed 5 bases from V and 5 bases from J; junction bases left unmatched: 11. In DNA form, the CDR3 reads TGTGCCAGCAGCGAAGACAGGGCTTCCCTTTATGGCTACACCTTC. It translates to CASSEDRASLYGYTF.

The chain has TRBV7-3 and TRBJ2-1; D uncertain. Germline assignment: CDR1 SGHTA and CDR2 FQGTGA. The CDR3 covers 14 residues. V lost 2 bases and J 7 bases, leaving 12 bases between the germline ends. CDR3 DNA: TGTGCCAGCAGCTTAGGGGTGGCTAGAAATGAGCAGTTCTTC. It encodes CASSLGVARNEQFF. The variable domain in full, completed from reference TRBV7-3 and TRBJ2-1, reads GAGVSQTPSNKVTEKGKYVELRCDPISGHTALYWYRQSLGQGPEFLIYFQGTGAADDSGLPNDRFFAVRPEGSVSTLKIQRTERGDSAVYLCASSLGVARNEQFFGPGTRLTVL.

The V call is TRBV9, the J call TRBJ1-3; D unresolved. The CDR3 has 15 residues. Germline V gene data show CDR1 as SGDLS and CDR2 as YYNGEE. Trimming removed 4 bases at V and 1 base at J, with 12 bases between. CDR3 amino acids: CASSQQSESGNTIYF. The CDR3 DNA follows: TGTGCCAGCAGCCAACAGAGTGAGTCTGGAAACACCATATATTTT.

This clonotype was seen a single time. The V and J genes are TRBV11-2 and TRBJ2-5; either TRBD1 or TRBD2 may supply D (5 bases each). Deletions cut 6 bases from V and 4 bases from J, with 21 bases between. From germline, CDR1 is SGHAT and CDR2 FQNNGV. The CDR3 length is 16 residues. CDR3 nucleotides: TGTGCCAGCAGAACAACAGGACTCCTTGGGGGAGAGACCCAGTACTTC. It is translated as CASRTTGLLGGETQYF. Using reference TRBV11-2 and TRBJ2-5 for the parts outside the CDR3, the full variable domain is EAGVAQSPRYKIIEKRQSVAFWCNPISGHATLYWYQQILGQGPKLLIQFQNNGVVDDSQLPKDRFSAERLKGVDSTLKIQPAKLEDSAVYLCASRTTGLLGGETQYFGPGTRLLVL.

This clonotype was seen just once. The junction and the germline gene differ at one end; a read error may be behind it. The chain uses TRBV7-9 and TRBJ1-1, with D hard to call. The CDR3 covers 16 residues. Per germline, CDR1 SEHNR and CDR2 FQNEAQ (reference sequence). The CDR3 nucleotides read TGTGTCAGCAGCCCTATGACGCGAGGGAGGAACACTGAAGCTTTCTTT. Amino acid sequence: CVSSPMTRGRNTEAFF.

This clonotype appeared a few times. V is TRBV27 and J is TRBJ2-1; D is unclear. The CDR3 sequence is 16 residues long. Germline CDR1 is MNHEY and CDR2 is SMNVEV (reference sequence). Trimming shortened V by 4 bases and J by 0 bases, and 13 bases separated the two germline ends. The CDR3 loop reads CASSSQAASSYNEQFF. The CDR3 DNA is TGTGCCAGCAGTTCCCAGGCAGCTAGCTCCTACAATGAGCAGTTCTTC.

V gene TRBV5-4 combines with J gene TRBJ1-5; 8 positions match TRBD1. J was trimmed by 5 bases and V by 0 bases; bases with no gene match: 10. From germline, CDR1 is SGHNT and CDR2 YYREEE (reference sequence). This CDR3 has 17 residues. The CDR3 loop reads CASSLGPGQGSHQPQHF. The CDR3 nucleotides read TGTGCCAGCAGCTTGGGCCCCGGACAGGGAAGTCATCAGCCCCAGCATTTT.

The chain links TRBV5-1 to TRBJ2-5; 7 bases line up with TRBD1. Trimming cost V 0 bases and J 0 bases; bases outside gene matches: 5. CDR3 length: 16 amino acids. Germline V gene lookup returns CDR1 SGHRS and CDR2 YFSETQ. CDR3 loop: CASSLGPGTDQETQYF. CDR3 in DNA: TGCGCCAGCAGCTTGGGGCCCGGGACAGACCAAGAGACCCAGTACTTC.